This T cell receptor beta chain originates from a study of graft-versus-host responses after intestinal transplantation. Only in-frame clones appear in the TCRdb table, and some are missing; sequencing was by immunoSEQ multiplex PCR. The table has 77,000 or so clones, 92% seen once. In its sample, this clone was seen once. Trimming took off 2 bases at V and 6 bases at J, with 15 bases between the two ends. This CDR3 spans 15 amino acids. Germline CDR1 is SGHVS and CDR2 is FNYEAQ. This TCR was sampled from a human patient who received an intestinal transplant, so some T cells may come from the graft donor. This sample comprised PBMCs, obtained 98 days after intestinal transplantation. V and J are TRBV7-6 and TRBJ2-3; D tentatively fits TRBD1 or TRBD2 (5 bases each). CDR3 coding DNA: TGTGCCAGCAGCTTAAGGACGGGGACCTGGGATACGCAGTATTTT. This encodes CASSLRTGTWDTQYF.